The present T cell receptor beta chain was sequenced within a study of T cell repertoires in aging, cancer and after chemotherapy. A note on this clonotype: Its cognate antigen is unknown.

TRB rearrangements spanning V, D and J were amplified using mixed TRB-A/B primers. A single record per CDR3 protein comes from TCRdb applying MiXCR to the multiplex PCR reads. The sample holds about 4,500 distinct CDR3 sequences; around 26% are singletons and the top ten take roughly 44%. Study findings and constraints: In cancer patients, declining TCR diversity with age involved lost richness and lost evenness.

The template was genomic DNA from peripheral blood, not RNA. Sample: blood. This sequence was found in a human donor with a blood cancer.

The CDR3 here is CASSPPGTVNYGYTF. DNA of the CDR3: TGTGCCAGCTCACCACCCGGGACGGTAAACTATGGCTACACCTTC. The chain links TRBV18 to TRBJ1-2, with D possibly being TRBD1 (5 bases). Trimming removed 0 bases from V and 2 bases from J, with 10 bases in between. The CDR3 length is 15 residues. The germline V gene encodes CDR1 KGHSH and CDR2 LQKENI.